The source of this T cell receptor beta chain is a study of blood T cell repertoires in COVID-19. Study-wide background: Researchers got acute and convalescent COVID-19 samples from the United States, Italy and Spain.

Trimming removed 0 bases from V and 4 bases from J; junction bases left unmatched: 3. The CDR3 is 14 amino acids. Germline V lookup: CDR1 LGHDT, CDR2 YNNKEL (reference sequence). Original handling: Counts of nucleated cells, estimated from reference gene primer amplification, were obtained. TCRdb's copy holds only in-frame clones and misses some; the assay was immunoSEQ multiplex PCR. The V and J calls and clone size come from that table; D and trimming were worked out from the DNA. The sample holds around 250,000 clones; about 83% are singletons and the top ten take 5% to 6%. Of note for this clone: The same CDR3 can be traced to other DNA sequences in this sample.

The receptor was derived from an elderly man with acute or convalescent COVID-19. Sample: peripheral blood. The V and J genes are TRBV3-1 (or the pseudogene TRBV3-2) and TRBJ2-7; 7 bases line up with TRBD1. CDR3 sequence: CASSQEGTAYEQYF. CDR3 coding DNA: TGTGCCAGCAGCCAAGAAGGGACAGCATACGAGCAGTACTTC.